This T cell receptor (beta chain) comes out of a study of T cells in Graves' hyperthyroidism and ophthalmopathy. The V gene's germline CDR1 is SGHAT and CDR2 FQDESV (reference sequence). The CDR3 contains 13 residues. The V and J ends lost 6 bases and 9 bases, in that order; junction bases with no gene match: 8. Amplified regions were TCR beta CDR3 sequences from RNA transcripts. HTBI primers drove first-round RT-PCR of the TCR CDR3. TCRdb re-analysed the multiplex PCR reads in MiXCR, keeping a single row per CDR3 protein. The sample lists about 600,000 distinct CDR3 sequences; 12% to 15% were seen once. This clonotype was recorded many times.

The chain employs TRBV11-1 and TRBJ2-1, with 7 nucleotides matching TRBD1. The sequence was collected from a young woman with Graves' ophthalmopathy. Sequencing was performed on blood. CDR3 sequence (DNA): TGTGCCAGCAGACAGGGGTGGAGTTCTGAGCAGTTCTTC. It specifies CASRQGWSSEQFF.